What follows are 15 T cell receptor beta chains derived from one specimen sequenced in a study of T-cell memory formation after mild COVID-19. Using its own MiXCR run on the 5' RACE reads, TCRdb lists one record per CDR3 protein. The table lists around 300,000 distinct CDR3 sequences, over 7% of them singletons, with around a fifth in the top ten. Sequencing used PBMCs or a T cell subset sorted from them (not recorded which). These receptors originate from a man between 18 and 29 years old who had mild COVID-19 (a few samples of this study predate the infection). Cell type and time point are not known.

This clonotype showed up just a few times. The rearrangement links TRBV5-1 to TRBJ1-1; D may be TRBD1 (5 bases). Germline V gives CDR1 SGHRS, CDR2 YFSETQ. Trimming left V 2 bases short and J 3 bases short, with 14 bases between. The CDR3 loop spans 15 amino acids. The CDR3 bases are TGCGCCAGCAGCTTCGGACGGCGGGGGGACACTGAAGCTTTCTTT. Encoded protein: CASSFGRRGDTEAFF. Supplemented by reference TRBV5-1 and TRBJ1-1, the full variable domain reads KAGVTQTPRYLIKTRGQQVTLSCSPISGHRSVSWYQQTPGQGLQFLFEYFSETQRNKGNFPGRFSGRQFSNSRSEMNVSTLELGDSALYLCASSFGRRGDTEAFFGQGTRLTVV.

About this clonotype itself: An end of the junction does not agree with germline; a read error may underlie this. CDR3 loop: CASSQVAGGPDTQYF. CDR3 bases: TGCGCCAGCAGCCAAGTAGCGGGGGGGCCAGACACGCAGTATTTT. This chain uses TRBV4-1 with TRBJ2-3; 11 nucleotides line up with TRBD2. The CDR3 runs to 15 residues. Germline loops: CDR1 MGHRA, CDR2 YSYEKL.

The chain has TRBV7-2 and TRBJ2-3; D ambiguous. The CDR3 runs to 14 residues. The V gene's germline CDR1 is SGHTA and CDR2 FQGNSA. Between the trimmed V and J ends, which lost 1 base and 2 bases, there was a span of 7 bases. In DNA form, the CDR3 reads TGTGCCAGCAGCTTAGTGGCGGCCACAGATACGCAGTATTTT. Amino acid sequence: CASSLVAATDTQYF. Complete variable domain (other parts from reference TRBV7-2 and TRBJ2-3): GAGVSQSPSNKVTEKGKDVELRCDPISGHTALYWYRQSLGQGLEFLIYFQGNSAPDKSGLPSDRFSAERTGGSVSTLTIQRTQQEDSAVYLCASSLVAATDTQYFGPGTRLTVL.

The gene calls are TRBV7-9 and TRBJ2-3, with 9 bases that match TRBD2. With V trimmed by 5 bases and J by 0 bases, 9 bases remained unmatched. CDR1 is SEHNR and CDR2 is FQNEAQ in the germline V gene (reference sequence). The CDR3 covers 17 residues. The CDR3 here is CASSQGIAGESTDTQYF. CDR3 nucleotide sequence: TGTGCCAGCAGCCAAGGTATAGCGGGGGAAAGCACAGATACGCAGTATTTT.

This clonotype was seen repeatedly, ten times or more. The CDR3 spells CSVERDTDSGANVLTF. The DNA of the CDR3 is TGCAGCGTTGAGAGGGACACTGACTCTGGGGCCAACGTCCTGACTTTC. The V call is TRBV29-1, the J call TRBJ2-6, with D tentatively TRBD1 (6 bases). The V and J ends lost 3 bases and 0 bases respectively, with 12 bases between them. The length of the CDR3 is 16 residues. CDR1 and CDR2 (germline): SQVTM, ANQGSEA.

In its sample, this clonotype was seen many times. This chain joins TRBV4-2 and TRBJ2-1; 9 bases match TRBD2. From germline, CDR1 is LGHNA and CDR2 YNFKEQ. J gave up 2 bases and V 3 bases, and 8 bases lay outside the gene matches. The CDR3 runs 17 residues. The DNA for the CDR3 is TGTGCCAGCAGCCAGGGCCCTAGCGGGGCCGCCTACAATGAGCAGTTCTTC. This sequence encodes CASSQGPSGAAYNEQFF.

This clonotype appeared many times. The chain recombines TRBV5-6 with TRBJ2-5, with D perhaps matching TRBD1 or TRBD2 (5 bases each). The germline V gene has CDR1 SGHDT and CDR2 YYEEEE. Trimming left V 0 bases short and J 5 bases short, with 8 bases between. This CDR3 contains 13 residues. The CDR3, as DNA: TGTGCCAGCAGCTTGGGAGGGGACGAGACCCAGTACTTC. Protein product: CASSLGGDETQYF.

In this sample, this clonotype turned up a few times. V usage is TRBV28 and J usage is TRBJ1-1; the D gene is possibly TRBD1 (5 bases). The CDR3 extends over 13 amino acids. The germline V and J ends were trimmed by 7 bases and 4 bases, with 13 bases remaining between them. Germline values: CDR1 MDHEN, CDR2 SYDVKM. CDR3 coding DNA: TGTGCCAGCACCCAAGGGGTGACCACTGAAGCTTTCTTT. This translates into CASTQGVTTEAFF.

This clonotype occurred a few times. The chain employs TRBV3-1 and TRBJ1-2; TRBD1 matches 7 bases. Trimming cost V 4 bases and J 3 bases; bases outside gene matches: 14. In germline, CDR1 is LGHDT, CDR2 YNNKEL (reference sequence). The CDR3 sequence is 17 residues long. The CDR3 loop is CASSPLFSTGQDYGYTF. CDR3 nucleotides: TGTGCCAGCAGCCCCCTTTTCTCCACTGGACAGGACTATGGCTACACCTTC.

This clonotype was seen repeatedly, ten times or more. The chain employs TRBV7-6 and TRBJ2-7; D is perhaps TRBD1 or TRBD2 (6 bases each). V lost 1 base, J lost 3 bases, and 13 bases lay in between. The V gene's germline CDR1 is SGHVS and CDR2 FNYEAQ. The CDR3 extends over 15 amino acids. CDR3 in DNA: TGTGCCAGCAGCTTAGAGGTAGGGGGAGGCTACGAGCAGTACTTC. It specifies CASSLEVGGGYEQYF.

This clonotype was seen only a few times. The CDR3 is CASQGNDNEQFF. Here the CDR3 DNA reads TGTGCCAGCCAGGGAAATGACAATGAGCAGTTCTTC. The gene calls are TRBV6-5 and TRBJ2-1, with D possibly being TRBD1 (5 bases). CDR3 length equals 12 residues. Germline values: CDR1 MNHEY, CDR2 SVGAGI. The V gene lost 8 bases and the J gene lost 5 bases, with 10 bases spanning the gap.

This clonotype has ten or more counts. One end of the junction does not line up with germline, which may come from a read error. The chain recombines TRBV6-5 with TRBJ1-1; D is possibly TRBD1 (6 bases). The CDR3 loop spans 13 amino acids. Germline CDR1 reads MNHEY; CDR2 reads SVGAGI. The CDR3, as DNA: TGCGCCAGCAGCTTCAGGGGAAACACTGAAGCTTTCTTT. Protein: CASSFRGNTEAFF.

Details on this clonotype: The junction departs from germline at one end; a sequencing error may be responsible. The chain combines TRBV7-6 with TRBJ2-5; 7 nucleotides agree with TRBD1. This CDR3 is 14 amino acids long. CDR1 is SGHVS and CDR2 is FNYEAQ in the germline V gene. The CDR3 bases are TGTGCCAGCAGCTTAGGGACAGGTGAAGAGACCAAGTACTTC. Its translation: CASSLGTGEETKYF.

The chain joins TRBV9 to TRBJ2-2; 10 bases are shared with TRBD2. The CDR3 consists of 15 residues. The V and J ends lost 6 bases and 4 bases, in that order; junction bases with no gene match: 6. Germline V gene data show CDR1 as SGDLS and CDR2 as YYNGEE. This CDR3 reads CASTRAGGSTGELFF. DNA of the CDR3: TGTGCCAGCACCAGAGCGGGGGGGAGCACCGGGGAGCTGTTTTTT.

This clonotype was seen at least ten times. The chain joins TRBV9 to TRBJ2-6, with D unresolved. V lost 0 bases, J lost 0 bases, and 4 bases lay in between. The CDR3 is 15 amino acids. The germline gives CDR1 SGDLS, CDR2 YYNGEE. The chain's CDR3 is CASSVDVSGANVLTF. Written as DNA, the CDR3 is TGTGCCAGCAGCGTAGATGTCTCTGGGGCCAACGTCCTGACTTTC.